These 28 T cell receptor beta chains were sequenced from one sample in a study of T cell responses to AZD1222 COVID-19 vaccine. Assay used: immunoSEQ multiplex PCR; TCRdb lists only in-frame clones, some missing. Among about 90,000 clones listed, about nine tenths were seen once. The sequenced sample was peripheral blood, obtained 28 days after the second AZD1222 dose. These TCRs come from an adult who received the AZD1222 COVID-19 vaccine.

The chain recombines TRBV5-1 with TRBJ2-2; the match to TRBD1 covers 8 bases. V shed 7 bases, J shed 4 bases, and the junction held 3 bases outside the gene matches. This CDR3 comprises 13 residues. Germline V gene data show CDR1 as SGHRS and CDR2 as YFSETQ. The CDR3 loop is CASGQGGTGELFF. The CDR3 nucleotides are TGCGCCAGCGGACAGGGTGGCACCGGGGAGCTGTTTTTT.

This chain uses TRBV5-1 with TRBJ1-6; D possibly corresponds to TRBD1 (5 bases). This CDR3 region has 16 residues. Between the trimmed V and J ends, which lost 4 bases and 7 bases, there was a span of 18 bases. Germline V lookup: CDR1 SGHRS, CDR2 YFSETQ. This CDR3 is CASSPTYDRRNSPLHF. In nucleotides, the CDR3 is TGCGCCAGCAGCCCAACCTACGACAGAAGAAATTCACCCCTCCACTTT.

V usage is TRBV5-5 and J usage is TRBJ2-3; D not certain. The ends were cut back, 5 bases at V and 3 bases at J, with 13 bases in the middle. The CDR3 spans 14 residues. Germline V gene lookup returns CDR1 SGHKS and CDR2 YYEKEE (reference sequence). CDR3 bases: TGTGCCAGCAGTCCTCCCTACATTACAGATACGCAGTATTTT. This translates into CASSPPYITDTQYF.

The V gene is TRBV5-1, the J gene TRBJ1-6; D is undetermined. Germline values: CDR1 SGHRS, CDR2 YFSETQ. V was pared by 0 bases and J by 4 bases, with 2 bases between. The CDR3 covers 13 residues. As DNA, the CDR3 is TGCGCCAGCAGCTTGGTGTATAATTCACCCCTCCACTTT. Amino acids: CASSLVYNSPLHF.

V usage is TRBV15 and J usage is TRBJ1-3, with 7 bases fitting TRBD1. Germline V gene lookup returns CDR1 LNHNV and CDR2 YYDKDF (reference sequence). CDR3 length: 16 amino acids. The ends lost 5 bases at V and 1 base at J; junction bases unmatched: 8. In DNA, the CDR3 is TGTGCCACCAGCCCCCCCGACAGGGATTCTGGAAACACCATATATTTT. As protein: CATSPPDRDSGNTIYF.

This clone was seen a single time. V is TRBV18 and J is TRBJ1-2; 7 bases align to TRBD1. The CDR3 length is 17 residues. J gave up 5 bases and V 6 bases, and 18 bases lay outside the gene matches. CDR1 and CDR2 from the germline V gene are KGHSH and LQKENI. This CDR3 reads CASSPTPPGQKSYGYTF. In DNA form, the CDR3 reads TGTGCCAGCTCTCCGACCCCGCCGGGACAGAAATCTTATGGCTACACCTTC.

The chain couples TRBV27 to TRBJ2-1; 10 positions match TRBD1. This CDR3 spans 14 amino acids. V shed 3 bases, J shed 9 bases, and the junction held 5 bases outside the gene matches. Germline V gene data show CDR1 as MNHEY and CDR2 as SMNVEV (reference sequence). CDR3 residues: CASSFGTGVLEQFF. The CDR3 DNA reads TGTGCCAGCAGTTTCGGGACAGGGGTGCTTGAGCAGTTCTTC.

This chain joins TRBV19 and TRBJ2-1; 7 nucleotides align to TRBD1. This CDR3 spans 16 amino acids. Germline V gene lookup returns CDR1 LNHDA and CDR2 SQIVND (reference sequence). After removal of 4 bases from V and 5 bases from J, the junction contained 11 bases not matched to a gene. The CDR3 sequence is CASSTPRGLRDNEQFF. The CDR3 DNA is TGTGCCAGTAGTACGCCTAGGGGGCTTCGGGACAATGAGCAGTTCTTC.

V and J are TRBV3-1 (or the pseudogene TRBV3-2) and TRBJ2-1; 9 positions agree with TRBD2. V shed 6 bases and J 9 bases; nucleotides not matched to a gene: 9. The CDR3 sequence is 14 residues long. The germline V gene has CDR1 LGHDT and CDR2 YNNKEL (reference sequence). The CDR3 is CASRTTGTSSEQFF. CDR3 sequence (DNA): TGTGCCAGCAGAACCACCGGGACTAGCAGTGAGCAGTTCTTC.

The genes are TRBV29-1 and TRBJ1-2; D not certain. The V gene lost 5 bases and the J gene lost 3 bases, with 16 bases spanning the gap. Germline V gene sequence: CDR1 SQVTM, CDR2 ANQGSEA. The CDR3 runs to 14 residues. CDR3: CSVPVAYNDYGYTF. The CDR3 DNA follows: TGCAGCGTTCCAGTTGCCTATAACGACTATGGCTACACCTTC.

CDR3 DNA: TGTGCCAGCAGTTCCACGCCGGGGTTGGGCGAGCAGTACTTC. Its translation: CASSSTPGLGEQYF. The chain couples TRBV27 to TRBJ2-7; D is possibly TRBD2 (5 bases). This CDR3 region has 14 residues. Germline V gives CDR1 MNHEY, CDR2 SMNVEV (reference sequence). V was shortened by 4 bases and J by 6 bases, with 16 bases between the two germline ends.

Here the CDR3 DNA reads TGTGCCAGCACCTGGGTTCTCACTGAAGCTTTCTTT. It codes for CASTWVLTEAFF. The rearrangement uses TRBV12-3 or TRBV12-4 and TRBJ1-1; D unresolved. V was shortened by 7 bases and J by 4 bases, with 10 bases between the two germline ends. This CDR3 comprises 12 residues.

This chain uses TRBV30 with TRBJ1-5; D unclear. CDR1 GTSNPN and CDR2 SVGIG come from the germline V gene (reference sequence). CDR3 size: 13 residues. Trimming removed 0 bases at V and 2 bases at J, with 5 bases between. The CDR3 DNA reads TGTGCCTGGAGTGTCACAGGCAATCAGCCCCAGCATTTT. Amino acid sequence: CAWSVTGNQPQHF.

The V and J genes are TRBV19 and TRBJ1-5, with D possibly matching TRBD1 (6 bases). V dropped 0 bases and J dropped 3 bases, with 15 bases sitting between them. The germline CDR1 and CDR2 sequences are LNHDA and SQIVND (reference sequence). CDR3 size: 17 residues. The CDR3 is CASSIDGPDRLNQPQHF. The CDR3 nucleotides read TGTGCCAGTAGTATAGATGGACCAGACAGGCTCAATCAGCCCCAGCATTTT.

The CDR3 reads CASSELGQGSEKLFF. CDR3 DNA: TGTGCCAGCAGTGAACTGGGGCAGGGGAGTGAAAAACTGTTTTTT. V gene TRBV2 combines with J gene TRBJ1-4; possibly TRBD1 for D (6 bases). With 2 bases removed from V and 7 bases from J, the gap between germline ends came to 14 bases. Germline V lookup: CDR1 SNHLY, CDR2 FYNNEI. The CDR3 length is 15 residues.

The chain links TRBV6-5 to TRBJ1-1; TRBD1 aligns across 7 bases. The V gene's germline CDR1 is MNHEY and CDR2 SVGAGI. V gave up 3 bases and J gave up 0 bases; unmatched junction bases: 7. CDR3 size: 16 residues. CDR3 loop: CASSYTGAGLNTEAFF. The CDR3 DNA sequence: TGTGCCAGCAGTTATACAGGGGCCGGGTTGAACACTGAAGCTTTCTTT.

This clone was seen more than once but under ten times. The chain combines TRBV19 with TRBJ1-4; 10 bases are shared with TRBD1. This CDR3 has 15 residues. CDR1 and CDR2 from the germline V gene are LNHDA and SQIVND (reference sequence). The trim removed 4 bases at V and 7 bases at J, leaving 6 bases unmatched. The CDR3 bases are TGTGCCAGTAGTAGGGGGACAGGGGAGGTTGAAAAACTGTTTTTT. Translating gives CASSRGTGEVEKLFF.

The chain uses TRBV9 and TRBJ2-5; 10 bases are shared with TRBD2. The CDR3 length is 16 residues. Germline V gene sequence: CDR1 SGDLS, CDR2 YYNGEE. The trim removed 4 bases at V and 5 bases at J, leaving 11 bases unmatched. This CDR3 is CASSPGERGGPETQYF. The CDR3 DNA is TGTGCCAGCAGCCCCGGCGAGCGGGGGGGCCCGGAGACCCAGTACTTC.

The gene calls are TRBV7-3 and TRBJ1-4, with D tentatively TRBD1 (5 bases). The CDR3 spans 15 residues. V shed 2 bases and J shed 6 bases, with 13 bases lying between them. The germline V gene has CDR1 SGHTA and CDR2 FQGTGA. The CDR3 region has the DNA TGTGCCAGCAGCTTATTGGGGACCCCCGATGAAAAACTGTTTTTT. As protein: CASSLLGTPDEKLFF.

The CDR3 DNA follows: TGTGCCAGCAGCCAAGAGTGGAACAGGGGAGCTTTCTTT. As protein: CASSQEWNRGAFF. V usage is TRBV14 and J usage is TRBJ1-1; 7 bases agree with TRBD1. The CDR3 extends over 13 amino acids. The V segment lost 0 bases and the J segment 10 bases; nucleotides outside the gene matches: 5. Germline V gives CDR1 SGHDN, CDR2 FVKESK.

This clone was observed a handful of times. This rearrangement joins TRBV10-1 to TRBJ2-5; TRBD2 might be the D (6 bases). In germline, CDR1 is WNHNN, CDR2 SYGVQD (reference sequence). The CDR3 length is 12 residues. Trimming shortened V by 7 bases and J by 3 bases, and 9 bases separated the two germline ends. Written as DNA, the CDR3 is TGCGCCAGCATTTTAGCGGAAGAGACCCAGTACTTC. It yields the protein CASILAEETQYF.

V usage is TRBV5-6 and J usage is TRBJ1-2; 7 bases align to TRBD1. V was pared by 4 bases and J by 7 bases, with 10 bases of the junction left unmatched. CDR3 length: 14 residues. CDR1 SGHDT and CDR2 YYEEEE come from the germline V gene. The CDR3 region has the DNA TGTGCCAGCAGCCTTTATGACAGGGAGGCTGGCTACACCTTC. Translation gives CASSLYDREAGYTF.

V is TRBV2 and J is TRBJ2-3; 13 bases match TRBD2. V shed 3 bases, J shed 2 bases, and the junction held 2 bases outside the gene matches. Germline-derived CDR1 and CDR2 are SNHLY and FYNNEI. There are 16 residues in the CDR3. The chain's CDR3 is CASSDGLAGATDTQYF. Here the CDR3 DNA reads TGTGCCAGCAGTGACGGACTAGCGGGGGCCACAGATACGCAGTATTTT.

The chain recombines TRBV18 with TRBJ2-1; 9 nucleotides agree with TRBD2. CDR1 is KGHSH, CDR2 LQKENI, per germline. V lost 1 base, J lost 7 bases, and 5 bases stayed unmatched. The CDR3 has 15 residues. The CDR3 sequence is CASSPRGGGNNEQFF. The CDR3 DNA reads as TGTGCCAGCTCACCACGCGGGGGGGGTAATAATGAGCAGTTCTTC.

The chain employs TRBV28 and TRBJ1-3; 9 nucleotides agree with TRBD1. Germline V gives CDR1 MDHEN, CDR2 SYDVKM. The CDR3 is 19 residues long. Trimming took 8 bases from V and 0 from J; bases not matched to a gene: 17. The CDR3 region is CASGLTTGGGGHSGNTIYF. The CDR3 region has the DNA TGTGCCAGCGGGCTTACTACAGGGGGCGGCGGTCACTCTGGAAACACCATATATTTT.

This chain links TRBV30 with TRBJ1-1, with 8 bases that match TRBD1. V gave up 4 bases and J gave up 5 bases; unmatched junction bases: 6. From germline, CDR1 is GTSNPN and CDR2 SVGIG (reference sequence). The CDR3 spans 13 residues. This CDR3 is CAWTIDRGTEAFF. The CDR3 DNA is TGTGCCTGGACCATAGACAGGGGTACTGAAGCTTTCTTT. The variable domain in full, with the rest retrieved from reference TRBV30 and TRBJ1-1, is SQTIHQWPATLVQPVGSPLSLECTVEGTSNPNLYWYRQAAGRGLQLLFYSVGIGQISSEVPQNLSASRPQDRQFILSSKKLLLSDSGFYLCAWTIDRGTEAFFGQGTRLTVV.

The chain couples TRBV7-9 to TRBJ2-6, with D uncertain. Trimming took off 0 bases at V and 7 bases at J, with 13 bases between the two ends. The CDR3 runs 16 residues. Germline V gene lookup returns CDR1 SEHNR and CDR2 FQNEAQ (reference sequence). The CDR3 nucleotides are TGTGCCAGCAGCTTAGCGTCACAGCCCCAAGCCAACGTCCTGACTTTC. This encodes CASSLASQPQANVLTF.

V usage is TRBV7-8 and J usage is TRBJ2-4; 7 positions agree with TRBD1. There are 16 residues in the CDR3. Per the germline V gene, CDR1 is SGHVS and CDR2 is FQNEAQ. J lost 5 bases, V lost 1 base, and 8 bases had no gene match. The CDR3 bases are TGTGCCAGCAGCTTAGGAACAGGGGCGAGGCAAAACATTCAGTACTTC. It codes for CASSLGTGARQNIQYF. Based on the CDR3 plus reference TRBV7-8 and TRBJ2-4, the full variable domain is GAGVSQSPRYKVAKRGQDVALRCDPISGHVSLFWYQQALGQGPEFLTYFQNEAQLDKSGLPSDRFFAERPEGSVSTLKIQRTQQEDSAVYLCASSLGTGARQNIQYFGAGTRLSVL.